This T cell receptor beta chain was sequenced during a study of shared clonotypes between healthy human individuals. Germline V gives CDR1 SGHTA, CDR2 FQGNSA. V lost 3 bases and J 7 bases, leaving 10 bases between the germline ends. The CDR3 spans 13 residues. Only in-frame clones appear in the TCRdb table, and some are missing; sequencing was by immunoSEQ multiplex PCR. This table holds approximately 1,500,000 clones, 96% found once. The receptor was derived from a man in his thirties or forties in good health. The rearrangement uses TRBV7-2 and TRBJ2-1, with D possibly matching TRBD2 (5 bases). The sample consisted of naive CD4+ T cells sorted from blood. As for subset: CD45RA+ positively selected. CDR3 nucleotides: TGTGCCAGCAGCTTCCAGCCGGGGAATGAGCAGTTCTTC. Protein: CASSFQPGNEQFF.